The 27 T cell receptor beta chains below all came from one sample that was sequenced in a study of T-cell reconstitution after alpha-beta-depleted transplantation in children. Preparation of the TCRbeta library was carried out with unique molecular identifiers. MiXCR was run by TCRdb on the PCR reads, yielding one entry per CDR3 protein. The data hold approximately 230,000 distinct CDR3 sequences, with roughly a quarter observed a single time. Specimen: PBMCs, mostly from graft donor cells, collected 360 days after TCRalphabeta/CD19-depleted stem cell transplant. These TCRs come from a female patient aged 2-9 years who had a stem cell transplant for congenital amegakaryocytic thrombocytopenia, so the T cells may come from the graft donor.

The CDR3 region has the DNA TGTGCCTGGAGTTTGGGGGCCGAACGGGAGACCCAGTACTTC. Its translation is CAWSLGAERETQYF. The chain has TRBV30 and TRBJ2-5, with D perhaps matching TRBD1 (6 bases). V dropped 2 bases and J dropped 5 bases, with 15 bases sitting between them. This CDR3 is built from 14 residues. The germline V gene has CDR1 GTSNPN and CDR2 SVGIG (reference sequence).

This clonotype was counted a few times. The CDR3 DNA follows: TGTGCCAGCTCACCAAGGGGGGATGATTCGGGTGAGCAGTTCTTC. It translates to CASSPRGDDSGEQFF. V and J are TRBV18 and TRBJ2-1; the D call may be TRBD1 or TRBD2 (6 bases each). The CDR3 is made up of 15 amino acids. Germline-derived CDR1 and CDR2 are KGHSH and LQKENI. Trimming pared 2 bases from V and 9 bases from J, leaving 17 bases between.

This clonotype was counted only a few times. The J gene is TRBJ2-3, the V gene TRBV7-2; no reliable D call. V dropped 7 bases and J dropped 7 bases, with 18 bases sitting between them. Germline V lookup: CDR1 SGHTA, CDR2 FQGNSA. CDR3 length: 14 amino acids. Here the CDR3 DNA reads TGTGCCAGCACCCTAACTTGGGAATCGTATACGCAGTATTTT. Amino acid sequence: CASTLTWESYTQYF.

This clonotype was seen more than once but under ten times. Sequence at one end of the junction differs from germline and may be a read error. The chain couples TRBV5-5 to TRBJ2-3; D gene unclear. This CDR3 comprises 16 residues. Germline CDR1 SGHKS, CDR2 YYEKEE (reference sequence). The CDR3: CASSLEGYFSTNTQYF. The CDR3 nucleotides are TGTGCCAGCAGCCTAGAAGGTTATTTCAGCACAAATACGCAGTATTTT.

This chain links TRBV12-3 or TRBV12-4 with TRBJ2-1; possible D gene TRBD2, 7 bases. V was pared by 6 bases and J by 0 bases, with 18 bases between. This CDR3 region has 17 residues. The CDR3 DNA follows: TGTGCCAGCAGCTGGGGTCGGGGGGCCGGCTCCTACAATGAGCAGTTCTTC. Protein: CASSWGRGAGSYNEQFF.

The chain joins TRBV20-1 to TRBJ2-5, with 7 bases fitting TRBD2. This CDR3 is built from 15 residues. Looked up from germline, CDR1 is DFQATT and CDR2 is SNEGSKA (reference sequence). V was pared by 0 bases and J by 0 bases, with 4 bases of the junction left unmatched. The CDR3 spells CSARDGRGYQETQYF. CDR3 nucleotide sequence: TGCAGTGCTAGAGATGGGAGGGGTTACCAAGAGACCCAGTACTTC.

The rearrangement uses TRBV13 and TRBJ1-6; 7 bases align to TRBD1. The CDR3 runs 15 residues. The ends lost 0 bases at V and 15 bases at J; junction bases unmatched: 11. Germline V gene data show CDR1 as PRHDT and CDR2 as FYEKMQ (reference sequence). This CDR3 reads CASSLGRGTTAGLHF. The CDR3, as DNA: TGTGCCAGCAGCTTAGGCAGGGGGACGACGGCAGGCCTCCACTTT.

The rearrangement links TRBV5-1 to TRBJ1-1; D remains unclear. Germline V lookup: CDR1 SGHRS, CDR2 YFSETQ. The CDR3 extends over 14 amino acids. V was shortened by 3 bases and J by 0 bases, with 9 bases between the two germline ends. Written as DNA, the CDR3 is TGCGCCAGCAGCTCGGAGGGCATGAACACTGAAGCTTTCTTT. Protein: CASSSEGMNTEAFF.

There are a few counts of this clonotype. The rearrangement uses TRBV28 and TRBJ1-5; D ambiguous. The length of the CDR3 is 12 residues. In germline, CDR1 is MDHEN, CDR2 SYDVKM. V shed 6 bases and J shed 7 bases, with 10 bases lying between them. The chain's CDR3 is CASSRRRQPQHF. CDR3 nucleotide sequence: TGTGCCAGCAGCAGGAGGAGGCAGCCCCAGCATTTT.

To note about this clonotype: Its ends do not fully match the called genes, so a read error is possible. The chain joins TRBV20-1 to TRBJ1-6; no firm D call. Germline lookup yields CDR1 DFQATT and CDR2 SNEGSKA (reference sequence). The CDR3 covers 15 residues. CDR3 sequence: CCARDSRAYNSPLHF. The CDR3 coding sequence is TGCTGTGCTAGAGACTCCCGCGCTTATAATTCACCCCTCCACTTT.

This chain joins TRBV6-1 and TRBJ2-7; either TRBD1 or TRBD2 may supply D (5 bases each). CDR1 and CDR2 (germline): MNHNS, SASEGT. The CDR3 totals 14 residues. V gave up 5 bases and J gave up 3 bases, with 14 bases separating them. Here the CDR3 reads CASSPQRGGYEQYF. In DNA, the CDR3 is TGTGCCAGCAGTCCCCAGAGGGGTGGCTACGAGCAGTACTTC.

The chain has TRBV5-1 and TRBJ2-7; D ambiguous. This CDR3 has 14 residues. Germline CDR1 reads SGHRS; CDR2 reads YFSETQ. Between the trimmed V and J ends, which lost 4 bases and 1 base, there was a span of 12 bases. The CDR3 DNA reads TGCGCCAGCAGCACAGACCTCGCTTCCTACGAGCAGTACTTC. Translating it yields CASSTDLASYEQYF.

This chain joins TRBV2 and TRBJ2-3, with a possible D match to TRBD1 (5 bases). Germline V lookup: CDR1 SNHLY, CDR2 FYNNEI. Trimming took off 6 bases at V and 4 bases at J, with 11 bases between the two ends. The CDR3 contains 13 residues. DNA for the CDR3: TGTGCCAGCAGGAGGCAGGGCGCAGATACGCAGTATTTT. Residues: CASRRQGADTQYF.

The chain combines TRBV7-2 with TRBJ1-1, with a possible D match to TRBD1 (5 bases). Deletions cut 4 bases from V and 5 bases from J, with 11 bases between. The germline V gene has CDR1 SGHTA and CDR2 FQGNSA. CDR3 length: 13 residues. The CDR3 reads CASSWGGRTEAFF. Written as DNA, the CDR3 is TGTGCCAGCAGCTGGGGGGGAAGGACTGAAGCTTTCTTT.

The rearrangement uses TRBV10-3 and TRBJ2-7; either TRBD1 or TRBD2 may supply D (5 bases each). This CDR3 spans 11 amino acids. The ends were cut back, 4 bases at V and 5 bases at J, with 6 bases in the middle. Looked up from germline, CDR1 is ENHRY and CDR2 is SYGVKD. The CDR3: CAISGDHEQYF. The CDR3 region has the DNA TGTGCCATCAGTGGGGACCACGAGCAGTACTTC.

The sample holds a few counts of this clonotype. The chain joins TRBV18 to TRBJ2-3; no clear D. With 2 bases removed from V and 0 bases from J, the gap between germline ends came to 6 bases. Germline V gene sequence: CDR1 KGHSH, CDR2 LQKENI. This CDR3 region has 14 residues. CDR3 sequence (DNA): TGTGCCAGCTCACCAGGATCTAGCACAGATACGCAGTATTTT. It translates to CASSPGSSTDTQYF.

In this sample, this clonotype turned up a few times. The chain has TRBV5-1 and TRBJ2-7; 7 nucleotides match TRBD1. Germline V CDR1 and CDR2: SGHRS, YFSETQ. This CDR3 is 15 amino acids long. Trimming removed 4 bases from V and 3 bases from J; junction bases left unmatched: 10. The CDR3 loop reads CASSQGRDSYYEQYF. In DNA, the CDR3 is TGCGCCAGCAGCCAAGGCCGGGACAGCTACTACGAGCAGTACTTC.

The chain carries TRBV10-3 and TRBJ2-1; no firm D call. The CDR3 loop spans 16 amino acids. With 2 bases removed from V and 4 bases from J, the gap between germline ends came to 15 bases. The germline CDR1 and CDR2 sequences are ENHRY and SYGVKD. CDR3 DNA sequence: TGTGCCATCAGTGAGGCCGGTCCAAACGTTTACAATGAGCAGTTCTTC. It specifies CAISEAGPNVYNEQFF.

This clonotype turned up a few times. V and J are TRBV14 and TRBJ2-7; no clear D gene. Trimming stripped 1 base from V and 4 bases from J, with 11 bases between. Germline V gives CDR1 SGHDN, CDR2 FVKESK. CDR3 length: 14 residues. The CDR3 region has the DNA TGTGCCAGCAGCCAAGTTTCACTATCTTACGAGCAGTACTTC. This gives the protein CASSQVSLSYEQYF.

There are a few counts of this clonotype. V gene TRBV9 combines with J gene TRBJ1-2; 8 bases are a match to TRBD1. J was trimmed by 4 bases and V by 4 bases; bases with no gene match: 12. Per germline, CDR1 SGDLS and CDR2 YYNGEE. CDR3 length: 16 residues. CDR3 DNA sequence: TGTGCCAGCAGCCCCGACCGGGACAGGACCTCCTATGGCTACACCTTC. Translated: CASSPDRDRTSYGYTF.

The chain is built from TRBV5-1 and TRBJ2-1, with TRBD2 identical over 9 bases. The germline V gene encodes CDR1 SGHRS and CDR2 YFSETQ. V lost 3 bases, J lost 7 bases, and 14 bases stayed unmatched. The CDR3 runs 17 residues. CDR3 nucleotide sequence: TGCGCCAGCAGCTCCACCCAAGCGGGGGGCTCTGGTAATGAGCAGTTCTTC. Encoded protein: CASSSTQAGGSGNEQFF.

This chain connects TRBV4-1 to TRBJ2-7; TRBD2 matches 14 bases. The CDR3 covers 19 residues. With 3 bases clipped from V and 3 bases from J, the junction kept 13 bases outside the gene matches. The germline V gene has CDR1 MGHRA and CDR2 YSYEKL. Written as DNA, the CDR3 is TGCGCCAGCAGCCAGGCGCCCCGGGGGACTAGCGGGAGTTTCTACGAGCAGTACTTC. Its protein is CASSQAPRGTSGSFYEQYF.

This chain links TRBV7-9 with TRBJ2-1, with unresolved D. CDR3 length equals 15 residues. V was trimmed by 6 bases and J by 0 bases, leaving 12 bases between them. Germline CDR1 and CDR2: SEHNR and FQNEAQ (reference sequence). CDR3 DNA: TGTGCCAGCAGTATTTCAGGTTACTCCTACAATGAGCAGTTCTTC. It translates to CASSISGYSYNEQFF.

This clonotype was seen repeatedly, ten times or more. The V gene is TRBV12-3 or TRBV12-4, the J gene TRBJ2-1; no reliable D call. This CDR3 has 12 amino acids. V gave up 3 bases and J gave up 5 bases, with 5 bases separating them. CDR3 sequence: CASSFWNNEQFF. The CDR3 DNA is TGTGCCAGCAGTTTCTGGAACAATGAGCAGTTCTTC.

The count of this clonotype is one. This rearrangement joins TRBV11-2 to TRBJ2-1; 11 bases fit TRBD2. Germline CDR1 and CDR2: SGHAT and FQNNGV. J lost 9 bases, V lost 7 bases, and 17 bases had no gene match. The CDR3 totals 17 residues. CDR3 sequence reads: CASTRFRIAGGPSEQFF. The CDR3 bases are TGTGCCAGCACCCGGTTTAGAATAGCGGGAGGGCCGAGTGAGCAGTTCTTC.

The V and J genes are TRBV12-3 or TRBV12-4 and TRBJ2-5, with TRBD2 matching 7 bases. V gave up 1 base and J gave up 5 bases; unmatched junction bases: 7. The CDR3 runs 15 residues. CDR3 in amino acids: CASSLGRGGSETQYF. As DNA, the CDR3 is TGTGCCAGCAGTTTAGGACGTGGCGGGAGTGAGACCCAGTACTTC.

V is TRBV4-1 and J is TRBJ1-2; 7 bases match TRBD1. This CDR3 has 15 residues. The V and J ends lost 2 bases and 8 bases, in that order; junction bases with no gene match: 11. Germline V gene lookup returns CDR1 MGHRA and CDR2 YSYEKL. CDR3 nucleotide sequence: TGCGCCAGCAGCCAAACAGGGGCCTCCTCTCGGGGCTACACCTTC. This sequence encodes CASSQTGASSRGYTF.